The 15 T cell receptor beta chains listed next were all sequenced from one sample in a study of T cell responses to AZD1222 COVID-19 vaccine. The method was immunoSEQ multiplex PCR; TCRdb's version includes in-frame clones alone and lacks a portion of them. The top ten hold 2.5% to 3.5% of the sample, which has some 140,000 clones, approximately 90% seen once. Here the sequenced sample was peripheral blood, taken on day 0 of AZD1222 vaccination. The receptors were gathered from an adult in good health.

This clone was observed a few times. This sequence joins TRBV27 and TRBJ1-5; the D is unclear. The V and J ends lost 3 bases and 7 bases respectively, with 13 bases between them. Germline assignment: CDR1 MNHEY and CDR2 SMNVEV (reference sequence). The CDR3 totals 14 residues. CDR3: CASSFGPVRQPQHF. The CDR3 region has the DNA TGTGCCAGCAGTTTCGGGCCTGTTCGACAGCCCCAGCATTTT.

V and J are TRBV28 and TRBJ1-1, with TRBD1 as a possible D gene (5 bases). The CDR3 extends over 13 amino acids. Germline V gene sequence: CDR1 MDHEN, CDR2 SYDVKM. With 6 bases removed from V and 3 bases from J, the gap between germline ends came to 11 bases. The CDR3 DNA reads as TGTGCCAGCAGCCTAGGGGTAGACACTGAAGCTTTCTTT. Protein: CASSLGVDTEAFF.

The sample holds one count of this clone. The chain couples TRBV15 to TRBJ1-5, with a tentative D call TRBD1 (6 bases). The CDR3 is made up of 16 amino acids. With 3 bases removed from V and 4 bases from J, the gap between germline ends came to 16 bases. In germline, CDR1 is LNHNV, CDR2 YYDKDF (reference sequence). CDR3 amino acids: CATSSLEGGMNQPQHF. CDR3 DNA: TGTGCCACCAGCAGTTTGGAGGGGGGAATGAATCAGCCCCAGCATTTT.

V is TRBV7-8 and J is TRBJ2-7; 9 bases map to TRBD2. This CDR3 spans 17 amino acids. Germline assignment: CDR1 SGHVS and CDR2 FQNEAQ. V dropped 5 bases and J dropped 3; count of bases not matched to a gene: 14. The DNA for the CDR3 is TGTGCCAGCAGCGAAAGGGGGGCGTCTAGCGGGATCTACGAGCAGTACTTC. Its protein is CASSERGASSGIYEQYF.

The V call is TRBV4-2, the J call TRBJ2-7; D unresolved. The V gene's germline CDR1 is LGHNA and CDR2 YNFKEQ. The CDR3 runs 12 residues. Trimming shortened V by 6 bases and J by 1 base, and 7 bases separated the two germline ends. The CDR3 here is CASRAESYEQYF. The CDR3 region has the DNA TGTGCCAGCAGGGCCGAATCCTACGAGCAGTACTTC.

This chain joins TRBV10-2 and TRBJ1-2, with 7 bases that match TRBD1. This CDR3 contains 12 residues. V dropped 7 bases and J dropped 5; count of bases not matched to a gene: 4. Germline V CDR1 and CDR2: WSHSY, SAAADI. CDR3 DNA sequence: TGCGCCAGCAAACGGGACAGTTATGGCTACACCTTC. Translating it yields CASKRDSYGYTF.

The chain employs TRBV20-1 and TRBJ2-7; tentatively, D is TRBD2 (5 bases). The CDR3 is 11 residues long. V was pared by 8 bases and J by 3 bases, with 11 bases between. CDR1 and CDR2 from the germline V gene are DFQATT and SNEGSKA (reference sequence). The DNA for the CDR3 is TGCAGTACCATTCGGGGCTACGAGCAGTACTTC. Its translation is CSTIRGYEQYF.

The CDR3 reads CASSPLGGPYGYTF. The CDR3 DNA follows: TGTGCCAGCAGCCCCCTTGGGGGACCCTATGGCTACACCTTC. The V call is TRBV7-3, the J call TRBJ1-2; D perhaps matches TRBD1 (5 bases). The length of the CDR3 is 14 residues. Germline CDR1 and CDR2: SGHTA and FQGTGA. Trimming removed 5 bases at V and 4 bases at J, with 14 bases between.

In its sample, this clone was seen once. The genes are TRBV11-3 and TRBJ2-1; D is unresolved. V lost 1 base to trimming and J lost 7 bases, with 8 bases between them. CDR3 length: 13 amino acids. The germline gives CDR1 SGHNT, CDR2 YENEEA. CDR3 in DNA: TGTGCCAGCAGCTTAGGGGTGTGGAATGAGCAGTTCTTC. Translating gives CASSLGVWNEQFF.

The genes are TRBV11-3 and TRBJ1-6; D gene uncertain. Trimming stripped 5 bases from V and 7 bases from J, with 12 bases between. Germline assignment: CDR1 SGHNT and CDR2 YENEEA. CDR3 length: 14 residues. This chain's CDR3 is CASSIDPGNSPLHF. The CDR3 DNA reads as TGTGCCAGCAGCATTGACCCGGGGAATTCACCCCTCCACTTT. Combining the CDR3 with reference TRBV11-3 and TRBJ1-6 gives the whole variable domain EAGVVQSPRYKIIEKKQPVAFWCNPISGHNTLYWYLQNLGQGPELLIRYENEEAVDDSQLPKDRFSAERLKGVDSTLKIQPAELGDSAVYLCASSIDPGNSPLHFGNGTRLTVT.

This chain links TRBV2 with TRBJ2-7, with 9 bases aligning to TRBD2. V was clipped by 3 bases and J by 6 bases; unmatched bases: 6. This CDR3 has 14 amino acids. Germline V gives CDR1 SNHLY, CDR2 FYNNEI. The CDR3 DNA follows: TGTGCCAGCAGTGACGGCGGGGGGGCCAGCGAGCAGTACTTC. Its protein is CASSDGGGASEQYF.

The chain couples TRBV11-3 to TRBJ1-5, with D unresolved. This CDR3 has 13 residues. Germline lookup yields CDR1 SGHNT and CDR2 YENEEA. V shed 8 bases and J shed 1 base, with 9 bases lying between them. CDR3 coding DNA: TGTGCCAGCTCACCGGGGAGCAATCAGCCCCAGCATTTT. Protein product: CASSPGSNQPQHF.

The chain uses TRBV2 and TRBJ1-5, with D uncertain. V lost 4 bases to trimming and J lost 7 bases, with 11 bases between them. The germline CDR1 and CDR2 sequences are SNHLY and FYNNEI. The CDR3 is 13 residues long. CDR3 in DNA: TGTGCCAGCAGTGGTAGCTCAGCGCAGCCCCAGCATTTT. Protein sequence: CASSGSSAQPQHF. Drawing the rest from reference TRBV2 and TRBJ1-5, the complete variable domain is EPEVTQTPSHQVTQMGQEVILRCVPISNHLYFYWYRQILGQKVEFLVSFYNNEISEKSEIFDDQFSVERPDGSNFTLKIRSTKLEDSAMYFCASSGSSAQPQHFGDGTRLSIL.

The chain recombines TRBV12-5 with TRBJ1-5; no clear D. The V gene lost 4 bases and the J gene lost 3 bases, with 7 bases spanning the gap. The CDR3 length is 13 residues. The germline V gene encodes CDR1 LGHNT and CDR2 FRNRAP. The CDR3 loop is CASGYGINQPQHF. The CDR3 DNA follows: TGTGCTAGTGGTTACGGTATCAATCAGCCCCAGCATTTT.

V and J are TRBV29-1 and TRBJ1-4, with TRBD1 as a possible D gene (6 bases). V lost 4 bases and J 4 bases, leaving 10 bases between the germline ends. This CDR3 is built from 13 residues. CDR1 SQVTM and CDR2 ANQGSEA come from the germline V gene. The CDR3 region is CSVVGQSNEKLFF. CDR3 bases: TGCAGCGTTGTGGGACAAAGTAATGAAAAACTGTTTTTT. The whole variable domain, remainder taken from reference TRBV29-1 and TRBJ1-4, is SAVISQKPSRDICQRGTSLTIQCQVDSQVTMMFWYRQQPGQSLTLIATANQGSEATYESGFVIDKFPISRPNLTFSTLTVSNMSPEDSSIYLCSVVGQSNEKLFFGSGTQLSVL.